The entry below describes one T cell receptor beta chain. The CDR3 has 14 residues. Germline lookup yields CDR1 SGHNT and CDR2 YYREEE (reference sequence). With 4 bases removed from V and 3 bases from J, the gap between germline ends came to 14 bases. This sample was included in a study of low-dose radiotherapy and immunotherapy resistance in tumors. Looking at the study overall: With fractions of 0.5 Gy given every 2 weeks, Cohort 1 accumulated a total of 6.5 Gy.

Both TCRalpha and TCRbeta chains were reverse transcribed with V-gene-specific primers. TCR amplification used about 18 PCR cycles, a constant-region primer and a V-primer adapter. From the reads, TCRdb called clonotypes with MiXCR, one entry per CDR3 protein. Among more than 9,500 distinct CDR3 sequences listed, 76% were seen once. The donors' treatment consisted of nivolumab, ipilimumab, aspirin, low-dose cyclophosphamide and low-dose radiotherapy. This receptor was taken from a human donor with advanced metastatic prostate, ovarian, gallbladder or colorectal cancer (not recorded which). This table probably holds off-target reads from a library built for another chain. The chain carries TRBV5-4 and TRBJ2-7; TRBD2 is a possible D gene (5 bases). CDR3 region: CASSPSGVGYEQYF. CDR3 bases: TGTGCCAGCAGCCCCAGCGGTGTAGGCTACGAGCAGTACTTC.